A selection of T cell receptor beta chains follows, all from one sample in a study of T cells in localized non-small cell lung cancer. The table came from immunoSEQ multiplex PCR; TCRdb's copy has only in-frame clones and leaves some out. The sample has more than 15,000 clones, 70% to 90% seen once. Specimen: peripheral blood, collected before any cancer treatment. These receptors were collected from a male donor at least 60 years old with stage I lung adenocarcinoma. Each CDR3 is given with its conserved first and last residue. Fields, in order: clone size, J gene, V gene, D gene, CDR3 DNA, CDR3 protein. A D gene is named only where the DNA matches it firmly. Size tells how often a clone was seen (once, few, many) or the class of an expanded clone, and some rows leave it out.

size: NA
J: TRBJ1-2
V: TRBV27
D: NA
DNA: TGTGCCAGCAGTTTCGGGGTTGAAAATGGCTACACCTTC
CDR3: CASSFGVENGYTF

size: once
J: TRBJ2-3
V: TRBV28
D: TRBD2
DNA: TGTGCCAGCAGTCAACTAGCGGGAGGTACAGATACGCAGTATTTT
CDR3: CASSQLAGGTDTQYF

size: few
J: TRBJ2-1
V: TRBV18
D: NA
DNA: TGTGCCAGCTCACCACAGGCCTCCTACAATGAGCAGTTCTTC
CDR3: CASSPQASYNEQFF

size: NA
J: TRBJ2-2
V: TRBV7-2
D: TRBD2
DNA: TGTGCCAGCAGCTCGCGGACTAGCGGGCACACCGGGGAGCTGTTTTTT
CDR3: CASSSRTSGHTGELFF

size: NA
J: TRBJ1-6
V: TRBV6-5
D: TRBD1
DNA: TGTGCCACGGCAGGGGGGGGCGTCAGTTCACCCCTCCACTTT
CDR3: CATAGGGVSSPLHF

size: NA
J: TRBJ2-2
V: TRBV2
D: TRBD1
DNA: TGTGCCAGCAGGCCCGGGACAGGGGATTCTGGGGAGCTGTTTTTT
CDR3: CASRPGTGDSGELFF

size: NA
J: TRBJ1-3
V: TRBV5-8
D: TRBD1
DNA: TGTGCCAGCAGCCCGGACAGGTCATCTGGAAACACCATATATTTT
CDR3: CASSPDRSSGNTIYF

size: NA
J: TRBJ2-1
V: TRBV7-3
D: TRBD2
DNA: TGTGCCAGCAGCCGCAGCGGGCTTGCGGGAGGCGTTCAGTTCTTC
CDR3: CASSRSGLAGGVQFF

size: NA
J: TRBJ1-1
V: TRBV6-5
D: NA
DNA: TGTGCCAGCAGTCGTGGGACAATGACTGAAGCTTTCTTT
CDR3: CASSRGTMTEAFF

size: once
J: TRBJ1-6
V: TRBV4-3
D: NA
DNA: TGCGCCAGCAGCCAAGGAGGTGGGGGACTGAATTCACCCCTCCACTTT
CDR3: CASSQGGGGLNSPLHF

size: NA
J: TRBJ1-2
V: TRBV18
D: NA
DNA: TGTGCCAGCTCACCGAAACAGGCAAGCTATGGCTACACCTTC
CDR3: CASSPKQASYGYTF

size: once
J: TRBJ1-2
V: TRBV5-4
D: TRBD1
DNA: TGTGCCAGCAGCCCCCGACAGGGGGCGCAGGGCTACACCTTC
CDR3: CASSPRQGAQGYTF

size: NA
J: TRBJ2-5
V: TRBV28
D: TRBD2
DNA: TGTGCCAGCAGACTCCCTAGCGGGGAGGCGACCCAGTACTTC
CDR3: CASRLPSGEATQYF

size: NA
J: TRBJ1-6
V: TRBV6-5
D: NA
DNA: TGTGCCAGCACTAGACGGGATACGAATTCACCCCTCCACTTT
CDR3: CASTRRDTNSPLHF

size: NA
J: TRBJ2-1
V: TRBV27
D: TRBD1
DNA: TGTGCCAGCAGTCTCGGACAGGGGGTGGAGGAGCAGTTCTTC
CDR3: CASSLGQGVEEQFF

size: NA
J: TRBJ1-1
V: TRBV6-1
D: NA
DNA: TGTGCCAGCAGTGAAGGGAATTTGGGGACTGAAGCTTTCTTT
CDR3: CASSEGNLGTEAFF

size: once
J: TRBJ2-2
V: TRBV4-2
D: TRBD1
DNA: TGTGCCAGCAGCCCGGACAGGGAGGCAACCGGGGAGCTGTTTTTT
CDR3: CASSPDREATGELFF

size: NA
J: TRBJ1-2
V: TRBV30
D: NA
DNA: TGTGCCTGGAGGGGGGCCAGAACCAACTATGGCTACACCTTC
CDR3: CAWRGARTNYGYTF

size: NA
J: TRBJ2-7
V: TRBV9
D: TRBD1
DNA: TGTGCCAGCAGCGTAGGGGACAGGGGGGCCTACGAGCAGTACTTC
CDR3: CASSVGDRGAYEQYF

size: NA
J: TRBJ2-1
V: TRBV7-6
D: TRBD2
DNA: TGTGCCAGCAGTATCCGGACTAGCGGGAGAGATGAGCAGTTCTTC
CDR3: CASSIRTSGRDEQFF

size: NA
J: TRBJ1-5
V: TRBV7-8
D: NA
DNA: TGTGCCAGCAGCCGGGCCTCTTACAATCAGCCCCAGCATTTT
CDR3: CASSRASYNQPQHF

size: NA
J: TRBJ1-2
V: TRBV4-2
D: NA
DNA: TGTGCCAGCAGCCAAACTAGTCAGGGAGGCCGAGGCCAAAGTGGATATGGCTACACCTTC
CDR3: CASSQTSQGGRGQSGYGYTF

size: NA
J: TRBJ1-5
V: TRBV4-3
D: NA
DNA: TGCGCCAGCAGCCAACTCACAGATCAGCCCCAGCATTTT
CDR3: CASSQLTDQPQHF

size: NA
J: TRBJ2-7
V: TRBV6-6
D: TRBD2
DNA: TGTGCCAGCAGTTACGTTTCTAGCGGGAGAAACGAGCAGTACTTC
CDR3: CASSYVSSGRNEQYF

size: NA
J: TRBJ1-2
V: TRBV5-6
D: NA
DNA: TGTGCCAGCAGCCCCGGGACGGAATATGGCTACACCTTC
CDR3: CASSPGTEYGYTF

size: NA
J: TRBJ2-3
V: TRBV6-1
D: TRBD2
DNA: TGTGCCAGCAGTGAGGGACTAGCGGGAGGAACAGATACGCAGTATTTT
CDR3: CASSEGLAGGTDTQYF

size: NA
J: TRBJ2-7
V: TRBV6-4
D: TRBD1
DNA: TGTGCCAGCAGTGACTTCGTCGACAGGGGCGGGTACGAGCAGTACTTC
CDR3: CASSDFVDRGGYEQYF

size: NA
J: TRBJ2-1
V: TRBV11-2
D: NA
DNA: TGTGCCAGCAGCTTCGAGCGGAGCTCCTACAATGAGCAGTTCTTC
CDR3: CASSFERSSYNEQFF

size: NA
J: TRBJ2-3
V: TRBV29-1
D: TRBD2
DNA: TGCAGCGTTCTAGCGGGAGCGATTACAGATACGCAGTATTTT
CDR3: CSVLAGAITDTQYF

size: NA
J: TRBJ2-3
V: TRBV19
D: TRBD2
DNA: TGTGCCAGTAGTATAGCATTGGGACTAGCGGGCACAGATACGCAGTATTTT
CDR3: CASSIALGLAGTDTQYF

size: NA
J: TRBJ1-4
V: TRBV18
D: NA
DNA: TGTGCCAGCTCACGCACAGGAAATAATGAAAAACTGTTTTTT
CDR3: CASSRTGNNEKLFF

size: NA
J: TRBJ2-6
V: TRBV7-9
D: NA
DNA: TGTGCCAGCAGCTTAGTAGGCCCTCTTTCTGGGGCCAACGTCCTGACTTTC
CDR3: CASSLVGPLSGANVLTF

size: once
J: TRBJ1-1
V: TRBV11-3
D: NA
DNA: TGTGCCAGCAGCTTATTAGGGGGGTTCACTGAAGCTTTCTTT
CDR3: CASSLLGGFTEAFF

size: NA
J: TRBJ2-1
V: TRBV7-3
D: TRBD2
DNA: TGTGCCAGCAGCTTCGGACTAGCGGGAGGAAATGAGCAGTTCTTC
CDR3: CASSFGLAGGNEQFF

size: once
J: TRBJ1-4
V: TRBV6-1
D: NA
DNA: TGTGCCAGCAGAGGAGGCGGGTGGGAACTGTTTTTT
CDR3: CASRGGGWELFF

size: NA
J: TRBJ1-1
V: TRBV19
D: TRBD1
DNA: TGTGCCAGTTCGACTCCTCCCGGGACAGGCCTTCTGAACACTGAAGCTTTCTTT
CDR3: CASSTPPGTGLLNTEAFF

size: NA
J: TRBJ1-3
V: TRBV30
D: NA
DNA: TGTGCCTGGAAGGGAGGGGGAAACACCATATATTTT
CDR3: CAWKGGGNTIYF

size: NA
J: TRBJ2-7
V: TRBV18
D: TRBD1
DNA: TGTGCCAGCTCACCAGGGGACAGGTACGAGCAGTACTTC
CDR3: CASSPGDRYEQYF

size: NA
J: TRBJ1-6
V: TRBV7-6
D: NA
DNA: TGTGCCAGCAGCTTAGATCCGGGAGCACCCCTCCACTTT
CDR3: CASSLDPGAPLHF

size: NA
J: TRBJ2-7
V: TRBV28
D: TRBD2
DNA: TGTGCCAGCAGTTTTGGTGGGAGGGCCTTGGGCGAGCAGTACTTC
CDR3: CASSFGGRALGEQYF

size: NA
J: TRBJ2-5
V: TRBV25-1
D: NA
DNA: TGTGCCAGCACCTCAGGGGTCCAAGAGACCCAGTACTTC
CDR3: CASTSGVQETQYF

size: NA
J: TRBJ2-5
V: TRBV29-1
D: TRBD2
DNA: TGCAGCGTGGGACTAGCGGAAGAGACCCAGTACTTC
CDR3: CSVGLAEETQYF

size: NA
J: TRBJ1-1
V: TRBV19
D: NA
DNA: TGTGCCAGTAGTATCGTGGGCCTTGAAGCTTTCTTT
CDR3: CASSIVGLEAFF

size: NA
J: TRBJ1-1
V: TRBV9
D: NA
DNA: TGTGCCAGCAGCCCCGACGGCGGGGGCACTGAAGCTTTCTTT
CDR3: CASSPDGGGTEAFF

size: NA
J: TRBJ1-4
V: TRBV7-8
D: TRBD1
DNA: TGTGCCAGCAGCTCCCTGGACAGGGGGCGTCCCGAAAAACTGTTTTTT
CDR3: CASSSLDRGRPEKLFF

size: NA
J: TRBJ1-6
V: TRBV19
D: NA
DNA: TGTGCCAGTAGTAGCAGGGGCGAAGGCAATTCACCCCTCCACTTT
CDR3: CASSSRGEGNSPLHF

size: NA
J: TRBJ2-7
V: TRBV5-4
D: NA
DNA: TGTGCCAGCAGCTCACAGGGAACCTACGAGCAGTACTTC
CDR3: CASSSQGTYEQYF

size: once
J: TRBJ2-5
V: TRBV7-9
D: NA
DNA: TGTGCCAGCAGCTTAGGGACCCAAGAGACCCAGTACTTC
CDR3: CASSLGTQETQYF

size: few
J: TRBJ2-6
V: TRBV6-1
D: TRBD1
DNA: TGTGCCAGCAGTGACAGGACAGGGGATTCTGGGGCCAACGTCCTGACTTTC
CDR3: CASSDRTGDSGANVLTF

size: NA
J: TRBJ2-7
V: TRBV6-5
D: TRBD2
DNA: TGTGCCAGCAGCTTAGCGGGAGAACACTACGAGCAGTACTTC
CDR3: CASSLAGEHYEQYF

size: NA
J: TRBJ2-2
V: TRBV27
D: NA
DNA: TGTGCCAGCAGATTGAACACCGGGGAGCTGTTTTTT
CDR3: CASRLNTGELFF

size: NA
J: TRBJ2-2
V: TRBV11-3
D: NA
DNA: TGTGCCAGCAGCGGTGGGGGAGCTCTCACCGGGGAGCTGTTTTTT
CDR3: CASSGGGALTGELFF

size: NA
J: TRBJ1-1
V: TRBV5-1
D: NA
DNA: TGCGCCAGCAGCTTGTCGGGACACCCGAACACTGAAGCTTTCTTT
CDR3: CASSLSGHPNTEAFF

size: NA
J: TRBJ2-7
V: TRBV7-2
D: NA
DNA: TGTGCCAGCAGCTTAGAGGCCCGGTTACACTACGAGCAGTACTTC
CDR3: CASSLEARLHYEQYF

size: NA
J: TRBJ1-1
V: TRBV4-3
D: NA
DNA: TGCGCCAGCAGCCAAGATAGGGGGGGGGAATTTTGGACTGAAGCTTTCTTT
CDR3: CASSQDRGGEFWTEAFF